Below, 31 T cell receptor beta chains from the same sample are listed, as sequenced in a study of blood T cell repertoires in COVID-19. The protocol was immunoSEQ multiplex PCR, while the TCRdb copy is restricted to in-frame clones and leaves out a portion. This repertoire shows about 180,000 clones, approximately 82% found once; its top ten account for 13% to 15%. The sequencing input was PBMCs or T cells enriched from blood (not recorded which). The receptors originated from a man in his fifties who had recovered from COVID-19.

This chain's CDR3 is CASSQGNLVGGNEQFF. The CDR3 nucleotides are TGTGCCAGCAGCCAAGGTAATCTAGTGGGTGGTAATGAGCAGTTCTTC. V gene TRBV3-1 (or the pseudogene TRBV3-2) combines with J gene TRBJ2-1; D is uncertain. The CDR3 totals 16 residues. V shed 1 base and J shed 7 bases, with 17 bases lying between them. CDR1 is LGHDT, CDR2 YNNKEL, per germline (reference sequence).

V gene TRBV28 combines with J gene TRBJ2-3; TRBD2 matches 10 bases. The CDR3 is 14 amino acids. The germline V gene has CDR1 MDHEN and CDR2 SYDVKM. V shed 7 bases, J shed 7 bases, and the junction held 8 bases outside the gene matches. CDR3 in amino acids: CASTPGLATNTQYF. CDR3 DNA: TGTGCCAGCACCCCGGGACTAGCGACAAATACGCAGTATTTT.

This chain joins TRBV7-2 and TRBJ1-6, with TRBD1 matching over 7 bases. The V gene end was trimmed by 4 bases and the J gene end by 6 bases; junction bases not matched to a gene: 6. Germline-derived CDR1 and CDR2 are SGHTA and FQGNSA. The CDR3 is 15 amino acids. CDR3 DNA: TGTGCCAGCAGCTCACAGGGGCTTGGTAATTCACCCCTCCACTTT. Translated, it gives CASSSQGLGNSPLHF.

In nucleotides, the CDR3 is TGTGCCAGCAGGCGACAGGGGATCTCGGACACCGGGGAGCTGTTTTTT. Translating it yields CASRRQGISDTGELFF. The chain uses TRBV2 and TRBJ2-2; 8 bases line up with TRBD1. Germline trimming cut 6 bases from V and 3 bases from J; bases unmatched to any gene: 9. The CDR3 totals 16 residues. Germline V gene data show CDR1 as SNHLY and CDR2 as FYNNEI.

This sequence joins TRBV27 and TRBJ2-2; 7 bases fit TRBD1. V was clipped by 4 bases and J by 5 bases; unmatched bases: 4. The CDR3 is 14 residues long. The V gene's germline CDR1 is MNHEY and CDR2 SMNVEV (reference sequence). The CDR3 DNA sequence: TGTGCCAGCAGTTGGCGCAGGGGGACCGGGGAGCTGTTTTTT. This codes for CASSWRRGTGELFF.

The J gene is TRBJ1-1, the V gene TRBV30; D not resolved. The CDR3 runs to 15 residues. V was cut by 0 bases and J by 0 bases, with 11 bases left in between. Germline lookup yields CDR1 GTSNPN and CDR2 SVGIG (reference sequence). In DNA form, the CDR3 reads TGTGCCTGGAGTGTACTTTCGGGGATGAACACTGAAGCTTTCTTT. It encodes CAWSVLSGMNTEAFF.

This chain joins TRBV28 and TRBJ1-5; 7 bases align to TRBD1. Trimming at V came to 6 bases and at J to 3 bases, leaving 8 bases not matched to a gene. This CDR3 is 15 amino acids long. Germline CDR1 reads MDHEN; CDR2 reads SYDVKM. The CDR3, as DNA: TGTGCCAGCAGGTTGCACAGGGGCGACAATCAGCCCCAGCATTTT. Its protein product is CASRLHRGDNQPQHF.

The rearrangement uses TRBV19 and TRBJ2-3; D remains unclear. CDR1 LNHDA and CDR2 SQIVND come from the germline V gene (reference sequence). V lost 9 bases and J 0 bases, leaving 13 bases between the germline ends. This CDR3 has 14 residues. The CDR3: CASRRQPSTDTQYF. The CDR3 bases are TGTGCCAGCCGCAGACAACCTAGCACAGATACGCAGTATTTT.

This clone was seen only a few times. CDR3 region: CASRRDGNTEAFF. The DNA of the CDR3 is TGTGCCAGCAGGCGGGACGGGAACACTGAAGCTTTCTTT. V usage is TRBV12-3 or TRBV12-4 and J usage is TRBJ1-1; D may be TRBD1 (5 bases). The V gene lost 6 bases and the J gene lost 1 base, with 9 bases spanning the gap. This CDR3 has 13 residues.

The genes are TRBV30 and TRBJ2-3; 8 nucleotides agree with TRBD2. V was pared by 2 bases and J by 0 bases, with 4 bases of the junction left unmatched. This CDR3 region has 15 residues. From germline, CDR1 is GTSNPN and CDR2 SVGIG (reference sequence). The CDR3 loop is CAWSPAGVSTDTQYF. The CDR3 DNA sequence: TGTGCCTGGAGTCCAGCGGGGGTTAGCACAGATACGCAGTATTTT.

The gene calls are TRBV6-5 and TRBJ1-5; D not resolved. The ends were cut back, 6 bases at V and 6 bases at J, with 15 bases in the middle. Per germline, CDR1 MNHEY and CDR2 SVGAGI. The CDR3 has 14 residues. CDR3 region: CASRDRERSQPQHF. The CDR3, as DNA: TGTGCCAGCAGGGATCGGGAGAGGAGTCAGCCCCAGCATTTT.

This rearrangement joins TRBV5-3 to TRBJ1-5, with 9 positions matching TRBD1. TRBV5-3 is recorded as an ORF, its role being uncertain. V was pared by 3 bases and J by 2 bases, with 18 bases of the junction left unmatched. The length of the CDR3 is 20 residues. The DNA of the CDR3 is TGTGCCAGAAGCTCAATGGTGGGTGGGACAGGGAAGAGGTGCAATCAGCCCCAGCATTTT. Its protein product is CARSSMVGGTGKRCNQPQHF.

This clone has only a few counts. CDR3 amino acids: CASSQVSGQDSPLHF. DNA for the CDR3: TGTGCCAGCAGCCAAGTCTCCGGTCAAGATTCACCCCTCCACTTT. This rearrangement joins TRBV4-2 to TRBJ1-6; D ambiguous. Germline V gene data show CDR1 as LGHNA and CDR2 as YNFKEQ. The CDR3 spans 15 residues. V was pared by 1 base and J by 8 bases, with 12 bases between.

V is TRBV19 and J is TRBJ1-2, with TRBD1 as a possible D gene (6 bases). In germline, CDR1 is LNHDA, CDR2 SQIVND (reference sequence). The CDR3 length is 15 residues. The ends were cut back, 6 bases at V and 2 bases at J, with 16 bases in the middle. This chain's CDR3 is CASSPMGGANYGYTF. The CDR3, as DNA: TGTGCCAGTAGCCCAATGGGGGGGGCGAACTATGGCTACACCTTC. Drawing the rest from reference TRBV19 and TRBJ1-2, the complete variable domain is DGGITQSPKYLFRKEGQNVTLSCEQNLNHDAMYWYRQDPGQGLRLIYYSQIVNDFQKGDIAEGYSVSREKKESFPLTVTSAQKNPTAFYLCASSPMGGANYGYTFGSGTRLTVV.

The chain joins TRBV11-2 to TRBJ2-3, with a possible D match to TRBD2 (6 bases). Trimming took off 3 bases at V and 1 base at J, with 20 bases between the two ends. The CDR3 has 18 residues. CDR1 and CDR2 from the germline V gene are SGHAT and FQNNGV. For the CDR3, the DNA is TGTGCCAGCAGCTTTGCGGGTAGCGGACCCACGCGCACAGATACGCAGTATTTT. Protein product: CASSFAGSGPTRTDTQYF.

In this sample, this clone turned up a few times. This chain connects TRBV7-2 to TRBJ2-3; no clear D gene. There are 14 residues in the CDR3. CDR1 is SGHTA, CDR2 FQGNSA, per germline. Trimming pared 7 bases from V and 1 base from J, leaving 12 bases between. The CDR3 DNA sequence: TGTGCCAGCAAGTTGAGTGTTGGCACAGATACGCAGTATTTT. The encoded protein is CASKLSVGTDTQYF. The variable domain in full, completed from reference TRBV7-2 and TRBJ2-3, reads GAGVSQSPSNKVTEKGKDVELRCDPISGHTALYWYRQSLGQGLEFLIYFQGNSAPDKSGLPSDRFSAERTGGSVSTLTIQRTQQEDSAVYLCASKLSVGTDTQYFGPGTRLTVL.

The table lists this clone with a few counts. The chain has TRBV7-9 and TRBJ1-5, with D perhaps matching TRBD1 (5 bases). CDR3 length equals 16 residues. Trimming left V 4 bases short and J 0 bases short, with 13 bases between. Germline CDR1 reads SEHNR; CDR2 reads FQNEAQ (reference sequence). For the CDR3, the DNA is TGTGCCAGCAGCTCCTCGACAGAGGATAGCAATCAGCCCCAGCATTTT. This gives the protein CASSSSTEDSNQPQHF.

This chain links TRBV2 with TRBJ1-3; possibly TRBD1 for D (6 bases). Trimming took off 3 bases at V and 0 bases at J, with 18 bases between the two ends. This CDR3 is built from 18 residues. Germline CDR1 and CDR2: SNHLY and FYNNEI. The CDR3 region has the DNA TGTGCCAGCAGTGACCGAATCGGGGGGCAAAGCTCTGGAAACACCATATATTTT. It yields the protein CASSDRIGGQSSGNTIYF.

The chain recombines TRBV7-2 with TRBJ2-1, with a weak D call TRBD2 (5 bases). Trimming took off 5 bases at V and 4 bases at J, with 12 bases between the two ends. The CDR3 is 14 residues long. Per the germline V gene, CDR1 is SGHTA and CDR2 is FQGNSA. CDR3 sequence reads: CASSPRGRYNEQFF. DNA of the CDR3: TGTGCCAGCAGCCCCCGCGGGCGATACAATGAGCAGTTCTTC. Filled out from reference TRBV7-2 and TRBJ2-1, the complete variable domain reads GAGVSQSPSNKVTEKGKDVELRCDPISGHTALYWYRQSLGQGLEFLIYFQGNSAPDKSGLPSDRFSAERTGGSVSTLTIQRTQQEDSAVYLCASSPRGRYNEQFFGPGTRLTVL.

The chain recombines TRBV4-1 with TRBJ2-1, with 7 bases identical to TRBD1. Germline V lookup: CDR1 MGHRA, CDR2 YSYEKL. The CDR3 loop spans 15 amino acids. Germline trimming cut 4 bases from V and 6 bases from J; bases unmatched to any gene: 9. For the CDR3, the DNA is TGCGCCAGCAGCCTGGGGCAGGGGGACAGCAATGAGCAGTTCTTC. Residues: CASSLGQGDSNEQFF.

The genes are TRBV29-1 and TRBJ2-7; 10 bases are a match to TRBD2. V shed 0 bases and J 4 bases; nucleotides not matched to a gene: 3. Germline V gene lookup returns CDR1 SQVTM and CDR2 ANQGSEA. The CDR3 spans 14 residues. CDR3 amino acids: CSVEEASGGYEQYF. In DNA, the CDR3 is TGCAGCGTTGAAGAGGCTAGCGGGGGTTACGAGCAGTACTTC.

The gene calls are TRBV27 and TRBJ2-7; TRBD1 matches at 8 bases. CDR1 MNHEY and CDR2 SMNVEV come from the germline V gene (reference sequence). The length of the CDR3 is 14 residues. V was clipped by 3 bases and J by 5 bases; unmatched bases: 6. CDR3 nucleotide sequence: TGTGCCAGCAGTTTGTCCGACAGGGGTAACGAGCAGTACTTC. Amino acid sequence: CASSLSDRGNEQYF.

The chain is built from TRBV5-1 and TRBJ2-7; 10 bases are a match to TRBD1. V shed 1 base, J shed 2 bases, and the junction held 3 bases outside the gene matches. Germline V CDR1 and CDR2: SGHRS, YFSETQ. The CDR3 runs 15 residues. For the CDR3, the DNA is TGCGCCAGCAGCTTGTGGGACAGGGGTACCTACGAGCAGTACTTC. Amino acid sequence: CASSLWDRGTYEQYF. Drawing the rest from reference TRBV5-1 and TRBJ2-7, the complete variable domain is KAGVTQTPRYLIKTRGQQVTLSCSPISGHRSVSWYQQTPGQGLQFLFEYFSETQRNKGNFPGRFSGRQFSNSRSEMNVSTLELGDSALYLCASSLWDRGTYEQYFGPGTRLTVT.

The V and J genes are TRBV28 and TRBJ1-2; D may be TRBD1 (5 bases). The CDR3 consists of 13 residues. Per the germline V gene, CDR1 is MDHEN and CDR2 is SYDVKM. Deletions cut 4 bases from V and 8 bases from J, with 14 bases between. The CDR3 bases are TGTGCCAGCAGTTCAGGGAAGCCCGTCGGCTACACCTTC. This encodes CASSSGKPVGYTF.

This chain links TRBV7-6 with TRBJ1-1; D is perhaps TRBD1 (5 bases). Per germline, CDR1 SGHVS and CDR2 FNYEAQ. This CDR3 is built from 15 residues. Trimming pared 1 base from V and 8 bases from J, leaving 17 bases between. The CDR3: CASSLDWGTEGEAFF. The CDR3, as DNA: TGTGCCAGCAGCTTAGATTGGGGCACCGAAGGGGAAGCTTTCTTT.

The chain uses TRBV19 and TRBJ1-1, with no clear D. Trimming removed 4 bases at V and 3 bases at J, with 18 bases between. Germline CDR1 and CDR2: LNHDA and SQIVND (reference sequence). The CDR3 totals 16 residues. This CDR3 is CASSRAPPGTDTEAFF. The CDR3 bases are TGTGCCAGTAGTAGAGCCCCGCCAGGAACGGACACTGAAGCTTTCTTT.

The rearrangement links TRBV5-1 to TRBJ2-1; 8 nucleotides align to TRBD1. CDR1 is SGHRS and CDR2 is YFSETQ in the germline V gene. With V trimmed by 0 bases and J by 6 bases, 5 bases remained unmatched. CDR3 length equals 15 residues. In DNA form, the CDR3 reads TGCGCCAGCAGCTTGGACCAGGGGGCTCTCAATGAGCAGTTCTTC. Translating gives CASSLDQGALNEQFF.

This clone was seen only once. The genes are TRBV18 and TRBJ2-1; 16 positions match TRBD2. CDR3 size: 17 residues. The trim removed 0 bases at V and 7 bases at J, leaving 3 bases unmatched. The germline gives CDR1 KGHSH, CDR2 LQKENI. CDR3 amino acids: CASSPPGLAGGRNEQFF. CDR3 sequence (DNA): TGTGCCAGCTCACCACCGGGACTAGCGGGGGGGCGAAATGAGCAGTTCTTC.

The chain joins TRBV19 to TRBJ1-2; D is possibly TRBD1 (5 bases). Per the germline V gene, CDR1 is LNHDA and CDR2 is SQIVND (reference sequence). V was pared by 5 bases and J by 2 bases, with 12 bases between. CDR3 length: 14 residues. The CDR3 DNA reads TGTGCCAGTAGTCTAAGACAGCTGAACTATGGCTACACCTTC. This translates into CASSLRQLNYGYTF.

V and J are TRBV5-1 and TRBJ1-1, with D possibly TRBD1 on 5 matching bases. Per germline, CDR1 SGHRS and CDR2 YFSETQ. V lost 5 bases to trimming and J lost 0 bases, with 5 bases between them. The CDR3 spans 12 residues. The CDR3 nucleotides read TGCGCCAGCAGGACAGTGAACACTGAAGCTTTCTTT. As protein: CASRTVNTEAFF.

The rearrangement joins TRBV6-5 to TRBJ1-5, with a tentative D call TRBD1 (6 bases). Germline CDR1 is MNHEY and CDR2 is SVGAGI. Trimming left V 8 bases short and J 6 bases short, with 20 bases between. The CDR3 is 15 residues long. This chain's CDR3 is CASERRDTSGQPQHF. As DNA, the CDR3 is TGTGCCAGCGAGAGAAGGGACACCTCGGGTCAGCCCCAGCATTTT.